This record covers a single TCR beta chain. The V gene's germline CDR1 is SGHRS and CDR2 YFSETQ. This CDR3 is 15 amino acids long. Germline trimming cut 0 bases from V and 4 bases from J; bases unmatched to any gene: 1. This sample stems from a study of OX40 agonist ivuxolimab in advanced cancers. About the study: Three partial responders included one hepatocellular carcinoma patient and two cutaneous melanoma patients.

Profiling relied on immunoSEQ multiplex PCR, and the TCRdb table lists in-frame clones only, not all of them. The sample shows tens of thousands of clones, approximately 86% of them seen only once. This TCR was recovered from an adult with an advanced solid tumor such as melanoma, head and neck, liver or kidney cancer. This specimen consisted of CD4+ or CD8+ T cells sorted from blood, obtained in a trial of the OX40 agonist ivuxolimab. V gene TRBV5-1 combines with J gene TRBJ2-3, with 11 bases identical to TRBD1. This CDR3 reads CASSLGTGGSDTQYF. The CDR3 DNA sequence: TGCGCCAGCAGCTTGGGGACAGGGGGCTCAGATACGCAGTATTTT.